The entry that follows covers one T cell receptor (beta chain) sequence. Its recognized antigen is unknown. No base qualities exist here, and no much larger clone lies one base off it. Counted from cysteine to phenylalanine, this CDR3 has 17 amino acids. Kept here is only the CDR3 DNA, which spans 51 bases and is read in frame from base 1. The sample is drawn from a study of blood T cell repertoires in COVID-19 (dated by TCRdb to about 2020). For the wider study: The collaborator samples originated in the United States, Italy and Spain and spanned the acute and convalescent phases of COVID-19. The prospective study material was composed of cDNA or gDNA derived from T cells, B-cell-depleted T cells, or PBMCs. Subjects who had been exposed to COVID-19, were actively infected with it, or had recovered from it provided the deeply sampled blood TCRbeta repertoires that made up the dataset. The repertoires were made available in a free public database intended to serve as a resource for research on the immune response to SARS-CoV-2. The samples were drawn from the first 160 participants of the ongoing ImmuneRACE study and from 1,200 or so subjects provided by 6 global collaborators. The sample metadata nearly always contained a de-identified subject ID, COVID-19 status, age in years and sex. Where HLA class I and class II types were available, the types were taken from metadata supplied by the sample provider, not from assay-based typing.

What the work shows at the level of the full study, not this receptor alone: The quantity of clinical and demographic metadata differed by source and by participant and was supplied without curation.

Collaborating institutions collected whole blood in K2EDTA tubes following their own protocols. For TCRbeta analysis, collaborator samples were shipped as frozen whole blood, as isolated PBMCs, or as DNA extracted from either sample type. The immunoSEQ Assay, a bias-controlled multiplex PCR, was used to amplify TCRbeta CDR3 regions from genomic DNA. The authors processed their data as follows. Nucleated cell counts per sample were estimated from amplification of reference gene primers within the assay. Sequence reads were collapsed and filtered to measure the absolute abundance of every unique TCRbeta CDR3 rearrangement. Productive Simpson clonality was computed per sample as the square root of Simpson's diversity index over productive rearrangements. TCRdb stores this immuneACCESS table with in-frame sequences only. Part of the clones is absent; in the studies checked, under half of the shortfall reflects unresolved V genes, and no reason is known for the rest. D and trimming come from the DNA, and the V and J calls and clone size come from that table. The sample contains over 130,000 clones, 80% to 85% of them found a single time. The top ten hold around 4% of the sample.

Sequencing was carried out using peripheral blood. The sequence links TRBV21-1 to TRBJ1-5; the D call of TRBD1 is as the table states it, not checked on the DNA. TRBV21-1 is labeled a pseudogene. The clonotype comes from a woman aged 60-75 years with acute or convalescent COVID-19. The DNA sequence is as follows: TGTGCCAGCAGCCCCCAGGGGCAGGGCTATGGCAATCAGCCCCAGCATTTT. The resulting protein is CASSPQGQGYGNQPQHF.